These T cell receptor beta chains were read from a single sample in a study of vaccination and CD4 T cells after COVID-19. One entry per CDR3 protein results from TCRdb running MiXCR on the PCR reads. The data show over 9,500 distinct CDR3 sequences, about 42% seen once. These receptors are not linked to any known antigen. Material for sequencing was CD4+ T cells from blood, cultured in vitro. Source of these receptors: a human donor who had recovered from COVID-19. Both conserved end residues are part of each CDR3. D genes are given only for firm matches. Some rows mark clone size as missing; the rest say once, few, many or name a class of expanded clone.

.,TRBJ2-1,TRBV28,TRBD2,CASRAGTSIHEQFF,TGTGCCAGCAGAGCCGGGACTAGCATCCATGAGCAGTTCTTC
few,TRBJ1-2,TRBV5-4,.,CASSDTQGKGYTF,TGTGCCAGCAGCGATACTCAGGGGAAGGGCTACACCTTC
.,TRBJ2-1,TRBV6-2/TRBV6-3,TRBD1,CASRPEQGWGRSGFF,TGTGCCAGCAGGCCCGAACAGGGGTGGGGGAGAAGCGGGTTCTTC
few,TRBJ1-5,TRBV19,.,CASSVEPDRPGQPQHF,TGTGCCAGTAGTGTCGAGCCCGACAGGCCTGGGCAGCCCCAGCATTTT
once,TRBJ1-1,TRBV10-1,TRBD1,CASTPGTADHTEAFF,TGCGCCAGCACGCCCGGGACAGCTGATCACACTGAAGCTTTCTTT
.,TRBJ1-6,TRBV7-2,.,CASSLLGTLVYSPLHF,TGTGCCAGCAGCTTATTGGGGACCTTGGTTTATTCACCCCTCCACTTT
.,TRBJ2-5,TRBV29-1,.,CSVDITGRETQYF,TGCAGCGTTGATATAACGGGGAGGGAGACCCAGTACTTC
.,TRBJ1-1,TRBV7-3,.,CASSRGIYTEAFF,TGTGCCAGCAGCCGCGGGATCTACACTGAAGCTTTCTTT
few,TRBJ2-1,TRBV27,TRBD2,CASSLAGGAYNEQFF,TGTGCCAGCAGTTTAGCGGGGGGGGCCTACAATGAGCAGTTCTTC
.,TRBJ1-1,TRBV27,.,CASSSRTGNANAEAFF,TGTGCCAGCAGTTCCCGAACCGGGAACGCGAACGCTGAAGCTTTCTTT
.,TRBJ2-1,TRBV19,TRBD1,CASSISGDRANEQFF,TGTGCCAGTAGTATCTCTGGCGACAGGGCCAATGAGCAGTTCTTC
.,TRBJ1-1,TRBV7-2,TRBD1,CASSLDRGRNTEAFF,TGTGCCAGCAGCCTCGACAGGGGACGGAACACTGAAGCTTTCTTT
.,TRBJ1-2,TRBV12-3/TRBV12-4,TRBD1,CASSLTKGQGARGYTF,TGTGCCAGCAGCCTAACTAAGGGACAGGGGGCACGAGGCTACACCTTC
medium-sized,TRBJ2-1,TRBV4-1,TRBD2,CASRPGLAGGNEQFF,TGCGCCAGCAGACCCGGACTAGCGGGGGGGAATGAGCAGTTCTTC
.,TRBJ2-5,TRBV7-7,TRBD2,CASSPGLAGESTQYF,TGTGCCAGCAGCCCGGGACTAGCGGGAGAATCGACCCAGTACTTC
.,TRBJ2-5,TRBV20-1,TRBD2,CSARGLAVETQYF,TGCAGTGCTAGAGGACTAGCGGTGGAGACCCAGTACTTC
once,TRBJ2-1,TRBV11-3,.,CASSQGRGTYNEQFF,TGTGCCAGCAGCCAGGGACGGGGGACCTACAATGAGCAGTTCTTC
.,TRBJ1-3,TRBV20-1,.,CSARDGTAGNTIYF,TGCAGTGCTAGAGATGGTACGGCTGGAAACACCATATATTTT
.,TRBJ2-2,TRBV29-1,.,CSAPGTPTGELFF,TGCAGCGCCCCGGGCACCCCCACCGGGGAGCTGTTTTTT
few,TRBJ2-4,TRBV11-3,TRBD1,CASSPGQGASKNIQYF,TGTGCCAGCAGCCCGGGACAGGGGGCTTCCAAAAACATTCAGTACTTC
.,TRBJ2-7,TRBV2,.,CASSQARGRYEQYF,TGTGCCAGCAGTCAGGCGAGGGGACGATACGAGCAGTACTTC
.,TRBJ1-6,TRBV7-3,.,CASSQGGPVNSPLHF,TGTGCCAGCAGCCAGGGAGGCCCGGTTAATTCACCCCTCCACTTT
few,TRBJ2-3,TRBV29-1,TRBD2,CSVKLGLAGGTDTQYF,TGCAGCGTTAAGCTAGGACTAGCGGGGGGCACAGATACGCAGTATTTT
large,TRBJ2-2,TRBV12-3/TRBV12-4,.,CASCPEGDTGELFF,TGTGCCAGCTGCCCCGAGGGGGACACCGGGGAGCTGTTTTTT
few,TRBJ2-2,TRBV29-1,TRBD1,CSVARDRGTGELFF,TGCAGCGTTGCCCGGGACAGAGGTACCGGGGAGCTGTTTTTT
.,TRBJ1-1,TRBV10-1,TRBD1,CASSGTGVTEAFF,TGCGCCAGCAGTGGGACAGGGGTGACTGAAGCTTTCTTT
.,TRBJ2-7,TRBV2,.,CASTSGMSSYEQYF,TGTGCCAGCACCTCCGGGATGAGCTCCTACGAGCAGTACTTC
.,TRBJ1-5,TRBV2,.,CASSGIRGSRHQPQHF,TGTGCCAGCAGTGGGATACGTGGTAGCCGCCATCAGCCCCAGCATTTT
.,TRBJ2-7,TRBV19,TRBD1,CASSIGQGSYYEQYF,TGTGCCAGTAGTATAGGACAGGGGTCTTACTACGAGCAGTACTTC
few,TRBJ2-1,TRBV7-6,TRBD2,CASSYLLTSGGYNEQFF,TGTGCCAGCAGCTACCTCCTGACTAGCGGGGGTTACAATGAGCAGTTCTTC
.,TRBJ1-1,TRBV4-1,.,CASSRIVDTEAFF,TGCGCCAGCAGCCGAATAGTGGACACTGAAGCTTTCTTT
.,TRBJ2-5,TRBV23-1,.,CASSQSEAWETQYF,TGCGCCAGCAGTCAATCGGAAGCTTGGGAGACCCAGTACTTC
once,TRBJ1-4,TRBV6-5,TRBD1,CASSYDEGQGKLFF,TGTGCCAGCAGTTACGACGAGGGACAGGGTAAACTGTTTTTT
once,TRBJ2-4,TRBV18,.,CASSPGGDKNIQYF,TGTGCCAGCTCACCAGGAGGGGACAAAAACATTCAGTACTTC
.,TRBJ2-7,TRBV28,.,CASTPLGTRDSYEQYF,TGTGCCAGCACCCCCCTCGGGACCCGGGACTCCTACGAGCAGTACTTC
.,TRBJ1-3,TRBV27,.,CASSFTGRGSGNTIYF,TGTGCCAGCAGTTTTACAGGGAGAGGGTCTGGAAACACCATATATTTT
few,TRBJ1-2,TRBV5-4,.,CASSPLGGPPQGGYTF,TGTGCCAGCAGCCCGCTCGGGGGGCCGCCCCAAGGTGGCTACACCTTC
few,TRBJ1-6,TRBV2,.,CASSEVGRSYNSPLHF,TGTGCCAGCAGTGAAGTGGGACGCAGCTATAATTCACCCCTCCACTTT
few,TRBJ2-7,TRBV6-1,.,CASSAGLRTSYEQYF,TGTGCCAGCAGTGCCGGACTCAGAACGTCCTACGAGCAGTACTTC
once,TRBJ1-5,TRBV6-1,.,CASSESMRDNQPQHF,TGTGCCAGCAGTGAATCCATGCGAGACAATCAGCCCCAGCATTTT
once,TRBJ2-7,TRBV6-1,TRBD1,CASTEGGQGNYEQYF,TGTGCCAGCACCGAGGGGGGACAGGGGAACTACGAGCAGTACTTC
few,TRBJ1-1,TRBV4-2,.,CASSQDRSTEAFF,TGTGCCAGCAGCCAAGATCGTAGCACTGAAGCTTTCTTT
.,TRBJ2-7,TRBV20-1,TRBD1,CSATPGQGPYEQYF,TGCAGTGCTACCCCGGGACAGGGGCCCTACGAGCAGTACTTC
.,TRBJ1-2,TRBV28,.,CASLSGRGDYGYTF,TGTGCCAGTCTATCAGGCCGGGGGGACTATGGCTACACCTTC
.,TRBJ2-1,TRBV2,.,CASSPSGGSYNEQFF,TGTGCCAGCAGTCCGAGTGGTGGGTCCTACAATGAGCAGTTCTTC
.,TRBJ2-7,TRBV6-2/TRBV6-3,.,CASSYGGSLSYEQYF,TGTGCCAGCAGTTACGGTGGTAGCTTGTCCTACGAGCAGTACTTC
.,TRBJ2-6,TRBV15,.,CATSSLTQGSGANVLTF,TGTGCCACCAGCTCGTTAACCCAGGGGTCTGGGGCCAACGTCCTGACTTTC
.,TRBJ1-5,TRBV2,.,CASSGQAGGNQPQHF,TGTGCCAGCAGTGGCCAGGCAGGGGGCAATCAGCCCCAGCATTTT
.,TRBJ1-2,TRBV5-5,.,CASSSDRYGYTF,TGTGCCAGCAGCTCTGACAGATATGGCTACACCTTC
few,TRBJ2-2,TRBV20-1,.,CSATLPNTGELFF,TGCAGTGCTACGCTACCCAACACCGGGGAGCTGTTTTTT
few,TRBJ1-1,TRBV21-1,.,CASSPGGVPREAFF,TGTGCCAGCAGCCCCGGGGGAGTACCGAGGGAAGCTTTCTTT
once,TRBJ1-1,TRBV10-3,.,CATSIGGNTEAFF,TGTGCCACCTCGATTGGGGGGAACACTGAAGCTTTCTTT